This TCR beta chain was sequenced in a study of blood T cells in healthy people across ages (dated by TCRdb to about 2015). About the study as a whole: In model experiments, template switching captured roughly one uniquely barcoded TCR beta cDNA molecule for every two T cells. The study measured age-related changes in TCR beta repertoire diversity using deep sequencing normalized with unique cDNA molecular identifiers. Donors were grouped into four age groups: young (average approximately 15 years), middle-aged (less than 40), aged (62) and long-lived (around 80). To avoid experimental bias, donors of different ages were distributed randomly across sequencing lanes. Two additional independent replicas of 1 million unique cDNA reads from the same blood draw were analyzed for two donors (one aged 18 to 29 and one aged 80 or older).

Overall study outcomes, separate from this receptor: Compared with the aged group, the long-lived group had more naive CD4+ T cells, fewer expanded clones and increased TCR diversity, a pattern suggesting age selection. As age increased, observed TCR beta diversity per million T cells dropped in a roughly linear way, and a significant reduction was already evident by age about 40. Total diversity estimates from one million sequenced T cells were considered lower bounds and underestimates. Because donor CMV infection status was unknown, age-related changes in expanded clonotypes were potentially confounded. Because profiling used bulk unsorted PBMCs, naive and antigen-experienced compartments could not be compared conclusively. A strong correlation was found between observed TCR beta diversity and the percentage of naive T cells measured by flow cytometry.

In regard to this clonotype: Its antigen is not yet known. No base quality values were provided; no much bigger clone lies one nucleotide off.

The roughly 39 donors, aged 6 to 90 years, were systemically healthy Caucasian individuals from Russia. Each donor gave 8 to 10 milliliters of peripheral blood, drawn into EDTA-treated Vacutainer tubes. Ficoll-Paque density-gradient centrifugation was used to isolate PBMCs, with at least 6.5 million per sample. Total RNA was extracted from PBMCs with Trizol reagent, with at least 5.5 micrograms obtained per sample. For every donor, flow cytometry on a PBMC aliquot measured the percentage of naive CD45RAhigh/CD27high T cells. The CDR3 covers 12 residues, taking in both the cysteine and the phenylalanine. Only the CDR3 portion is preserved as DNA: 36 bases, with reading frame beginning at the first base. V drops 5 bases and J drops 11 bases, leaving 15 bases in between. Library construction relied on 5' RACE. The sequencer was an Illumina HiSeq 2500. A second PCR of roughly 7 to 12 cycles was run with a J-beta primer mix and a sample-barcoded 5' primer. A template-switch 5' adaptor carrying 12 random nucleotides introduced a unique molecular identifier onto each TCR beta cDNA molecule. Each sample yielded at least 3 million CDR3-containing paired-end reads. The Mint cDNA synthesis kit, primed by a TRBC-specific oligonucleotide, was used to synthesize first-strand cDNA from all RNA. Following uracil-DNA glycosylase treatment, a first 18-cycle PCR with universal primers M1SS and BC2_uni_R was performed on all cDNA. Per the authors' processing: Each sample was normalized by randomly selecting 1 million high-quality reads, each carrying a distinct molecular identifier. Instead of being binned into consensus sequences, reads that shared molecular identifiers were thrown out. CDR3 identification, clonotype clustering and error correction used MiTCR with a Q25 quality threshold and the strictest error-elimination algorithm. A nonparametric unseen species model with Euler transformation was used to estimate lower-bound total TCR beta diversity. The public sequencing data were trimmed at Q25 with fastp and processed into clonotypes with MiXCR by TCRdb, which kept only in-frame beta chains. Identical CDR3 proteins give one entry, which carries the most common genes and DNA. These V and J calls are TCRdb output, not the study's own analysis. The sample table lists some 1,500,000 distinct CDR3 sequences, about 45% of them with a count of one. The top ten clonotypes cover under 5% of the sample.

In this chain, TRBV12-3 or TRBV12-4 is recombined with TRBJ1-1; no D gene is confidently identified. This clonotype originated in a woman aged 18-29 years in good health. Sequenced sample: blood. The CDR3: CASSPRASRAFF. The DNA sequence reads TGTGCCAGCAGTCCTAGAGCCAGCCGGGCTTTCTTT.